The next 16 T cell receptor beta chains were all read from a single sample in a study of blood T cells in healthy people across ages. A sample-barcoded 5' primer and a J-beta primer mix were used in a second PCR of roughly 7 to 12 cycles. TCRdb re-called the 5' RACE reads through MiXCR, storing one row per CDR3 protein. The sample holds fewer than 750,000 distinct CDR3 sequences, 40% to 65% seen once. Sequenced material: blood. Receptors were obtained from a woman older than 75 in good health.

This chain connects TRBV7-2 to TRBJ2-3, with TRBD2 identical over 8 bases. Trimming removed 5 bases from V and 4 bases from J; junction bases left unmatched: 11. CDR3 size: 16 residues. Germline V gene data show CDR1 as SGHTA and CDR2 as FQGNSA. The CDR3 DNA reads as TGTGCCAGCAGCCCAGATAGGGGACTAGTTGCAGATACGCAGTATTTT. Encoded protein: CASSPDRGLVADTQYF.

The chain has TRBV24-1 and TRBJ2-1; 8 nucleotides align to TRBD2. This CDR3 is 20 amino acids long. Germline V gene sequence: CDR1 KGHDR, CDR2 SFDVKD. Germline trimming cut 4 bases from V and 2 bases from J; bases unmatched to any gene: 18. CDR3 coding DNA: TGTGCCACCAGTGAAGGTCCTAGCGGGCATACTGGTCGTCCCTACAATGAGCAGTTCTTC. Encoded protein: CATSEGPSGHTGRPYNEQFF.

The chain is built from TRBV6-5 and TRBJ1-3; a possible D gene is TRBD1 (5 bases). V was shortened by 6 bases and J by 4 bases, with 10 bases between the two germline ends. The CDR3 covers 13 residues. Germline CDR1 reads MNHEY; CDR2 reads SVGAGI. Here the CDR3 DNA reads TGTGCCAGCAGCGAGGGACGGGGAAACACCATATATTTT. This sequence encodes CASSEGRGNTIYF.

About this clonotype itself: This clone may be a read error of a much larger clone one base away. J is TRBJ2-2 and V is TRBV10-3, with D unclear. Germline loops: CDR1 ENHRY, CDR2 SYGVKD. The CDR3 has 12 residues. CDR3 in DNA: TGTGCCATCGGTACGAACACCAGGGAGCTGTTTTTT. Translation gives CAIGTNTRELFF.

This clonotype showed up many times. This chain uses TRBV6-6 with TRBJ1-5; weak D call: TRBD1 (5 bases). Germline CDR1 and CDR2: MNHNY and SVGAGI (reference sequence). The V end was cut by 7 bases, the J end by 5 bases, with 21 bases between. The CDR3 has 16 residues. Here the CDR3 DNA reads TGTGCCAGCATCCCCGCGTCCCGGGGGGGTCATCAGCCCCAGCATTTT. Translation gives CASIPASRGGHQPQHF.

This clonotype was picked up many times. V is TRBV20-1 and J is TRBJ1-1, with D possibly being TRBD1 (5 bases). There are 15 residues in the CDR3. Trimming cost V 5 bases and J 0 bases, with 16 bases left between them. Germline CDR1 DFQATT, CDR2 SNEGSKA (reference sequence). The CDR3 coding sequence is TGCAGTGCTGACCCGCCAGGGCTAATGAACACTGAAGCTTTCTTT. It codes for CSADPPGLMNTEAFF.

This clonotype was counted at least ten times. The V gene is TRBV2, the J gene TRBJ1-5; TRBD1 is a possible D gene (6 bases). Germline CDR1 is SNHLY and CDR2 is FYNNEI. The CDR3 has 13 amino acids. Trimming left V 6 bases short and J 4 bases short, with 10 bases between. The CDR3 here is CASSGTGNQPQHF. CDR3 DNA sequence: TGTGCCAGCAGCGGTACAGGGAATCAGCCCCAGCATTTT.

This clonotype was counted at least ten times. The chain has TRBV7-9 and TRBJ2-1; 14 bases agree with TRBD2. The CDR3 runs to 16 residues. The J segment lost 7 bases and the V segment lost 3 bases, leaving 5 bases of the junction unmatched. Germline V gene lookup returns CDR1 SEHNR and CDR2 FQNEAQ (reference sequence). The DNA for the CDR3 is TGTGCCAGCAGCTTCAGGGGGACTAGCGGGAGTAATGAGCAGTTCTTC. Translated: CASSFRGTSGSNEQFF.

The genes are TRBV10-3 and TRBJ2-7; the D gene is possibly TRBD2 (6 bases). The end of the DNA aligns better with TRBJ2-5, so the J call may be wrong. Germline V gene sequence: CDR1 ENHRY, CDR2 SYGVKD. CDR3 size: 14 residues. CDR3 amino acids: CAIRDTGSQETQYF. The DNA for the CDR3 is TGTGCCATCAGGGACACCGGGAGCCAAGAGACCCAGTACTTC.

This clonotype was recorded many times. CDR3 sequence reads: CASSLVIGTYEQYF. In nucleotides, the CDR3 is TGCGCCAGCAGCTTGGTAATAGGGACCTACGAGCAGTACTTC. V usage is TRBV5-1 and J usage is TRBJ2-7; D is uncertain. Germline V gene lookup returns CDR1 SGHRS and CDR2 YFSETQ. The CDR3 runs to 14 residues. V was shortened by 0 bases and J by 2 bases, with 9 bases between the two germline ends.

The chain recombines TRBV10-2 with TRBJ2-3; D not resolved. Deletions cut 0 bases from V and 2 bases from J, with 9 bases between. CDR1 and CDR2 from the germline V gene are WSHSY and SAAADI. The CDR3 runs to 15 residues. The CDR3 protein is CASSESTDSTDTQYF. CDR3 coding DNA: TGCGCCAGCAGTGAGTCAACTGACTCCACAGATACGCAGTATTTT.

This clonotype has a single count. One junction end does not reproduce the germline sequence, and a read error may be involved. V and J are TRBV20-1 and TRBJ2-5; D ambiguous. Per germline, CDR1 DFQATT and CDR2 SNEGSKA (reference sequence). CDR3 length: 10 amino acids. The CDR3 DNA reads TGCAGGGCTAGTTGGGAGACCCAGTACTTC. Protein: CRASWETQYF.

Points on this clonotype: This may be a read error, as it is one base from a much larger clone. The V call is TRBV7-9, the J call TRBJ2-7; D is unclear. Between the trimmed V and J ends, which lost 3 bases and 7 bases, there was a span of 10 bases. CDR1 and CDR2 (germline): SEHNR, FQNEAQ (reference sequence). The CDR3 sequence is 12 residues long. The DNA for the CDR3 is TGTGCCAGCAGCTTTATCGGGCATGAGCAGTACTTC. Protein product: CASSFIGHEQYF. The whole variable domain, remainder taken from reference TRBV7-9 and TRBJ2-7, is DTGVSQNPRHKITKRGQNVTFRCDPISEHNRLYWYRQTLGQGPEFLTYFQNEAQLEKSRLLSDRFSAERPKGSFSTLEIQRTEQGDSAMYLCASSFIGHEQYFGPGTRLTVT.

This clonotype was found a few times. J is TRBJ2-5 and V is TRBV18, with D possibly TRBD2 on 5 matching bases. The J call could be wrong; TRBJ2-7 is a better fit for the DNA end. The CDR3 spans 14 residues. Germline V lookup: CDR1 KGHSH, CDR2 LQKENI. This CDR3 reads CASSPLEGKDEQYF. For the CDR3, the DNA is TGTGCCAGCTCACCATTAGAGGGTAAGGACGAGCAGTACTTC.

Concerning this clonotype: It may be a read error: a sequence one base away is much more abundant. This chain links TRBV5-1 with TRBJ2-5, with D tentatively TRBD1 (6 bases). Gene TRBJ2-1 matches the end of the DNA better, so the J call may be wrong. The CDR3 has 15 residues. Germline V gene data show CDR1 as SGHRS and CDR2 as YFSETQ. The CDR3 region is CASSTSARTEETQFF. CDR3 in DNA: TGCGCCAGCAGCACATCCGCTCGGACAGAAGAGACCCAGTTCTTC.

This clonotype was detected many times. The chain is built from TRBV5-1 and TRBJ2-3; tentatively, D is TRBD1 (5 bases). The CDR3 has 13 residues. In germline, CDR1 is SGHRS, CDR2 YFSETQ. V lost 4 bases to trimming and J lost 4 bases, with 10 bases between them. For the CDR3, the DNA is TGCGCCAGCAGCGGGCAGGGCCCAGATACGCAGTATTTT. Its translation: CASSGQGPDTQYF.